This T cell receptor beta chain is drawn from a study of T-cell reconstitution after alpha-beta-depleted transplantation in children. Study results and limitations: Recipient T cells and thymic progenitors that survived gave rise to the high TCRbeta diversity observed at day 60 in some patients. Roughly two months post-transplant, alpha-beta T cells reportedly originated from several hundred graft clones that had expanded. T-cell numbers and diversity one year post-transplant derived largely from freshly generated T cells.

TCRbeta library preparation incorporated unique molecular identifiers. Each CDR3 protein is one row after TCRdb ran MiXCR on the PCR reads. The repertoire holds about 110,000 distinct CDR3 sequences, with approximately 10% as singletons. The CDR3 is 14 amino acids. V was clipped by 4 bases and J by 2 bases, with 10 bases between them. Germline V CDR1 and CDR2: SGHTA, FQGTGA. On this clonotype itself: Its target is unknown.

Specimen: PBMCs, collected before TCRalphabeta/CD19-depleted stem cell transplant. This clonotype was sampled from a boy aged 2 to 9 with acute lymphoblastic leukemia, due to receive a stem cell transplant. The chain recombines TRBV7-3 with TRBJ2-3, with D maybe TRBD1 (6 bases). The CDR3 bases are TGTGCCAGCAGCTCCCAGGGGATCACAGATACGCAGTATTTT. Amino acid sequence: CASSSQGITDTQYF.